This T cell receptor (beta chain) was obtained from a study of T cell clones after liver transplantation. Whole-study context: Without induction therapy, subjects received standard immunosuppression until 12-24 months post-transplant. At least one year of complete immunosuppression withdrawal without enzymes over twice normal defined tolerance. Findings and limits, study-wide: Conclusions were preliminary, with small, heterogeneous patient groups. Graft donor-reactive T cells may have migrated into the graft rather than being deleted.

Sequencing used immunoSEQ multiplex PCR; TCRdb keeps in-frame clones, though not all of them. In the table there are around 8,400 clones, around 80% of which are singletons. Trimming left V 7 bases short and J 0 bases short, with 16 bases between. The CDR3 spans 16 residues. Germline-derived CDR1 and CDR2 are SGHAT and FQNNGV. About this clone itself: As yet, its antigen is unknown.

The receptor was isolated from a human donor who received a liver transplant. The starting material was CD8+ T cells from blood, obtained before liver transplant. V and J are TRBV11-2 and TRBJ1-3; D unresolved. In nucleotides, the CDR3 is TGTGCCAGCACCCTGGAGGGCCCCTACTCTGGAAACACCATATATTTT. This sequence encodes CASTLEGPYSGNTIYF.